This T cell receptor (beta chain) was observed in a study of T cells in Graves' hyperthyroidism and ophthalmopathy (dated by TCRdb to about 2019). The study in broad terms: Peripheral blood was sampled at the time of initial diagnosis, prior to any treatment. According to the paper, TCR Vbeta CDR3 sequencing was carried out on some 130 peripheral blood samples, which came from under 50 ophthalmopathy, around 75 hyperthyroidism and around 17 progressor patients. After blood sampling, hyperthyroidism patients were treated with methimazole at a starting dose of 30 mg daily, and ophthalmopathy patients were treated with high-dose intravenous methylprednisolone. TCR V-J signatures able to tell the groups apart were searched for in a discovery cohort of around 95 patients, of whom roughly 42 had Graves' ophthalmopathy and 57 had stable Graves' hyperthyroidism. In addition, the study compared T-cell repertoires in thyroid tissue and in blood from five or six Graves' hyperthyroidism patients. Prospective prediction of ophthalmopathy was tested in an independent validation cohort of some 20 hyperthyroidism patients and around 16 patients who later progressed to ophthalmopathy. The 85 to 100 discovery patients were divided at random into training and test sets in a 7:3 ratio.

The CDR3 runs 12 residues from the cysteine to the phenylalanine. Only CDR3 DNA remains: 36 bases, in frame from the first base. The germline V gene (reference sequence) provides CDR1 GTSNPN and CDR2 SVGIG. V loses 2 bases of germline sequence and J loses 6 bases, and the interval between the two ends is 7 bases. Results and caveats for the whole study, not just this receptor: Ophthalmopathy was separated from stable hyperthyroidism by a 13 V-J signature model, with about 86% sensitivity and roughly 81% specificity obtained in cross-validation and 80%/75% obtained in testing. In validation, the model predicted progression to ophthalmopathy a median of around 6.5 months before onset, with about 67% sensitivity and just under 75% specificity. Most expanded thyroid clonotypes (frequency above 0.001) were also detected in blood, a finding suggesting that blood repertoires may reflect thyroid immune responses. Sample size was not statistically predetermined, and investigators were not blinded to group allocation.

Ophthalmopathy patients had moderately to severely active disease, Clinical Activity Score of at least 3, NOSPECS grade of at least 4, and duration under 3 months. The study excluded patients with uncontrolled infections, other autoimmune diseases, pregnancy or lactation. Diagnoses were based on clinical symptoms, serum thyroxine and TRAb, thyroid ultrasound and orbital computed tomography. PBMCs were isolated from about 9.1 ml of fresh peripheral blood by Ficoll-Paque density gradient centrifugation. Total RNA was extracted using Trizol reagent, and RNA quality was assessed on an Agilent 2100 Bioanalyzer. As for this clonotype: There is no known antigen for this receptor. No much larger clonotype is one base removed from it; base qualities were not supplied.

The TCR beta CDR3 regions were amplified from the RNA transcripts. A first-round RT-PCR of the TCR CDR3 used the HTBI primer set with the Qiagen OneStep RT-PCR kit. Libraries were constructed in a second round of multiplex PCR, after which size selection and purification were performed. The libraries were sequenced on an Illumina HiSeq2000 using paired-end 100 bp reads. As for the authors' bioinformatics: Raw data were processed with SOAPnuke, discarding reads with adapters, uncalled bases, mean Phred below 15, or no exact constant-primer or identifier match. COPE v1.2.5 was used to merge high-quality paired reads, and clonotypes were defined as unique nucleotide sequences. MiTCR v1.1 was used to align clonotypes to the IMGT TRBV, TRBD and TRBJ reference segments. Only V-J combinations with frequency above 0.0001, covering 99.2% of repertoires, were analysed. The TCS score was defined as the ratio of F50 (clonal expansion) to E x V (chaos), calculated using BLOSUM62-based TCRdist between CDR3 peptides within each V-J. Welch's t-statistics and random forest reduced just over 500 V-J features to 10 to 15, which were used in a naive Bayes classifier (R e1071). TCRdb took the public reads, trimmed them with fastp at Q25, ran MiXCR for clone calling and kept in-frame beta chains. Rows with a matching CDR3 protein are joined into one entry that keeps the most common DNA and genes. The V and J calls come from TCRdb's annotation, not from the publication. This sample is represented by about 640,000 distinct CDR3 sequences; more than 20% of them were singletons. About 34% of the sample lies in the top ten.

The sample taken for sequencing was blood. The TCR comes from a young man with Graves' ophthalmopathy. Recombination joined TRBV30 with TRBJ1-4; the D gene is possibly TRBD1, with 5 bases matching. The CDR3 is CAWSPGDEKLFF. The DNA sequence is given as TGTGCCTGGAGTCCGGGGGATGAAAAACTGTTTTTT. Outside the CDR3, residues come from the reference TRBV30 and TRBJ1-4 proteins, so the full variable domain is: SQTIHQWPATLVQPVGSPLSLECTVEGTSNPNLYWYRQAAGRGLQLLFYSVGIGQISSEVPQNLSASRPQDRQFILSSKKLLLSDSGFYLCAWSPGDEKLFFGSGTQLSVL.